The text below deals with one T cell receptor (beta chain). Its specificity is unknown. This sample was taken from a study of cytomegalovirus exposure and HLA in healthy donors. Germline-derived CDR1 and CDR2 are SNHLY and FYNNEI. This CDR3 has 12 residues. Study-wide findings and caveats: Later, TCR association rates were found to vary by HLA locus, highest for DRB1 and lowest for HLA-C. TRBV6-2, TRBV6-3 and some other V segments were unresolvable in 87-base-pair reads.

PCR used 60 Vbeta primers and 13 Jbeta primers. Clones were sequenced by immunoSEQ multiplex PCR, and TCRdb holds only the in-frame ones, with some missing. The sample includes under 200,000 clones, approximately 71% seen only once; the top ten take about 4.9%. The clonotype originates from a woman aged 18 to 35 in good health and CMV-seropositive. The chain recombines TRBV2 with TRBJ2-5, with D perhaps matching TRBD1 (6 bases). The DNA end favors TRBJ2-7, so the J call may be wrong. Input material: PBMCs. The CDR3 bases are TGTGCCAGCAAAAGTCAGGGGTTCGAGCAGTACTTC. Amino acid sequence: CASKSQGFEQYF.